These T cell receptor beta chains were read from a single sample in a study of blood T cells in healthy people across ages. MiXCR, applied by TCRdb to the 5' RACE reads, yields one record per CDR3 protein. The table lists 1,500,000 or so distinct CDR3 sequences, around 59% of them singletons. The specimen sequenced was blood. The receptors were sampled from a man in his late teens or twenties in good health. CDR3s include the opening cysteine and the closing phenylalanine or tryptophan. The D gene is left open where the match is weak. Part of the rows lack a size; the others show once, few, many or a class for expanded clones.

CDR3 protein	CDR3 DNA	CDR3 length	clone size	V gene	J gene	D gene
CASSQGPGRSTDTQYF	TGCGCCAGCAGCCAAGGTCCAGGGCGTAGCACAGATACGCAGTATTTT	16	.	TRBV4-1	TRBJ2-3	.
CASSPRSGVGDNEQFF	TGTGCCAGCAGCCCAAGGTCAGGGGTTGGGGACAATGAGCAGTTCTTC	16	.	TRBV9	TRBJ2-1	.
CASSSLKETDTQYF	TGCGCCAGCAGCTCACTTAAGGAAACAGATACGCAGTATTTT	14	.	TRBV4-1	TRBJ2-3	.
CASSVEGTGTYNEQFF	TGTGCCAGCAGCGTAGAGGGGACAGGGACCTACAATGAGCAGTTCTTC	16	.	TRBV9	TRBJ2-1	TRBD1
CASTVLAATDTQYF	TGTGCCAGCACCGTACTAGCGGCGACAGATACGCAGTATTTT	14	.	TRBV12-3/TRBV12-4	TRBJ2-3	TRBD2
CASSVTGGEQYF	TGTGCCAGCAGCGTAACCGGCGGGGAGCAGTACTTC	12	few	TRBV9	TRBJ2-7	.
CASSSRRGTGELFF	TGTGCCAGCAGCTCACGCAGGGGAACCGGGGAGCTGTTTTTT	14	.	TRBV7-2	TRBJ2-2	.
CASSYPGVGTEAFF	TGTGCCAGCAGTTACCCGGGGGTGGGCACTGAAGCTTTCTTT	14	.	TRBV6-2/TRBV6-3	TRBJ1-1	.
CSARDLEYNEQFF	TGCAGTGCTAGGGACCTAGAGTACAATGAGCAGTTCTTC	13	.	TRBV20-1	TRBJ2-1	.
CATSRGGVTEAFF	TGTGCCACCAGCAGAGGCGGGGTGACTGAAGCTTTCTTT	13	.	TRBV15	TRBJ1-1	.
CSARDLLAGGSTDTQYF	TGCAGTGCTAGAGATCTACTAGCGGGAGGAAGCACAGATACGCAGTATTTT	17	once	TRBV20-1	TRBJ2-3	TRBD2
CASSLTGASLPDYTF	TGTGCCAGCAGCTTAACAGGGGCGTCACTCCCCGACTACACCTTC	15	once	TRBV11-1	TRBJ1-2	TRBD1
CASSQDTTGYNEQFF	TGCGCCAGCAGCCAAGATACGACCGGCTACAATGAGCAGTTCTTC	15	.	TRBV4-1	TRBJ2-1	.
CASSQGSAPYEQYF	TGTGCCAGCAGCCAAGGGAGTGCCCCCTACGAGCAGTACTTC	14	.	TRBV4-2	TRBJ2-7	.
CATSEEGGTEAFF	TGTGCCACCAGTGAAGAGGGTGGGACTGAAGCTTTCTTT	13	.	TRBV24-1	TRBJ1-1	.
CASSTRLAGGFIPMNEQFF	TGTGCCAGCAGCACAAGACTAGCGGGAGGCTTTATCCCCATGAATGAGCAGTTCTTC	19	.	TRBV7-9	TRBJ2-1	TRBD2
CASSLEGGNNYGYTF	TGTGCCAGCAGCTTAGAAGGCGGCAATAACTATGGCTACACCTTC	15	.	TRBV7-2	TRBJ1-2	.
CSHHFGGGNTEAFF	TGCAGCCATCATTTTGGTGGAGGAAACACTGAAGCTTTCTTT	14	few	TRBV20-1	TRBJ1-1	.
CASSQDPLQETQYF	TGCGCCAGCAGCCAAGATCCCCTCCAAGAGACCCAGTACTTC	14	few	TRBV4-1	TRBJ2-5	.
CASSLLAGSGYTF	TGTGCCAGCAGCTTGCTTGCCGGAAGTGGCTACACCTTC	13	few	TRBV5-5	TRBJ1-2	.
CATMEGTDTQYF	TGTGCCACCATGGAGGGCACAGATACGCAGTATTTT	12	.	TRBV10-3	TRBJ2-3	.
CASSQGVDKGNYGYTF	TGTGCCAGCAGCCAAGGAGTGGATAAGGGGAACTATGGCTACACCTTC	16	.	TRBV4-2	TRBJ1-2	.
CASSVSNRGNEQFF	TGTGCCAGCAGTGTTTCTAACAGGGGCAATGAGCAGTTCTTC	14	.	TRBV25-1	TRBJ2-1	TRBD1
CSVMTSGSSYEQYF	TGCAGTGTGATGACTAGCGGCAGCTCCTACGAGCAGTACTTC	14	.	TRBV20-1	TRBJ2-7	TRBD2
CASSLADRAPLHF	TGTGCCAGCAGTTTGGCCGACCGAGCACCCCTCCACTTT	13	.	TRBV12-3/TRBV12-4	TRBJ1-6	.
CSARLRVLTSDYNEQYF	TGCAGTGCTAGATTACGGGTCCTGACTTCCGACTACAATGAGCAGTACTTC	17	.	TRBV20-1	TRBJ2-5	.
CASTLTSGGGNEQFF	TGTGCCAGCACCCTAACTAGCGGGGGGGGTAATGAGCAGTTCTTC	15	.	TRBV2	TRBJ2-1	TRBD2
CSARLAGGEDQPQHF	TGCAGTGCTAGATTAGCAGGGGGCGAGGATCAGCCCCAGCATTTT	15	.	TRBV20-1	TRBJ1-5	TRBD1
CREWRQGMTEAFF	TGCAGAGAGTGGAGACAGGGGATGACTGAAGCTTTCTTT	13	.	TRBV20-1	TRBJ1-1	TRBD1
CASSPMDRVKETQYF	TGTGCCAGCAGCCCAATGGACAGGGTTAAAGAGACCCAGTACTTC	15	once	TRBV6-5	TRBJ2-5	TRBD1
CASSKTTRGTEAFF	TGTGCCAGCAGCAAAACTACGCGGGGGACTGAAGCTTTCTTT	14	.	TRBV11-1	TRBJ1-1	.
CATTGTGNYGYTF	TGCGCCACCACCGGGACAGGGAACTATGGCTACACCTTC	13	few	TRBV4-1	TRBJ1-2	TRBD1
CASSYRLAGGNSYEQYF	TGTGCCAGCAGTTATCGACTAGCGGGAGGTAACTCCTACGAGCAGTACTTC	17	few	TRBV6-2/TRBV6-3	TRBJ2-7	TRBD2
CSVDVGLAGVYEQYF	TGCAGCGTTGATGTGGGACTAGCGGGAGTCTACGAGCAGTACTTC	15	few	TRBV29-1	TRBJ2-7	TRBD2
CASSPRQGAVEQYF	TGTGCCAGCAGCCCACGACAGGGGGCGGTCGAGCAGTACTTC	14	few	TRBV7-2	TRBJ2-7	TRBD1
CASSSTGQGDGYTF	TGCGCCAGCAGCTCCACGGGACAGGGCGATGGCTACACCTTC	14	few	TRBV5-1	TRBJ1-2	TRBD1